The rows below give T cell receptor beta chains drawn from one sample of a study. A single record per CDR3 protein comes from TCRdb applying MiXCR to the RT-PCR reads. Of around 700,000 distinct CDR3 sequences in the sample, 14% are singletons; the top ten hold about 3.6%. Material for sequencing was memory CD4+ T cells from blood. These receptor sequences come from a female donor in good health, serving as a healthy control. Each CDR3 is given with its conserved first and last residue. A D gene is named only where the DNA matches it firmly. A row's size may be missing; if present it is once, few, many or a size class.

J | D | size | V | CDR3 | DNA
TRBJ2-2 | TRBD1 | . | TRBV20-1 | CSAKDTGQGVTGELFF | TGCAGTGCTAAAGATACGGGACAGGGGGTGACCGGGGAGCTGTTTTTT
TRBJ1-1 | . | many | TRBV20-1 | CSARRGDPTEAFF | TGCAGTGCTAGAAGGGGTGATCCCACTGAAGCTTTCTTT
TRBJ2-4 | TRBD2 | . | TRBV3-1 | CASSQVAGGNIQYF | TGTGCCAGCAGCCAAGTCGCGGGAGGAAACATTCAGTACTTC
TRBJ2-1 | TRBD1 | many | TRBV29-1 | CSGQTGTAVYNEQFF | TGCAGCGGCCAGACCGGGACAGCTGTCTACAATGAGCAGTTCTTC
TRBJ2-1 | . | . | TRBV20-1 | CSARGEKYNEQFF | TGCAGTGCTAGAGGTGAGAAGTACAATGAGCAGTTCTTC
TRBJ2-7 | . | . | TRBV3-1 | CASSQSTSAARTPYF | TGTGCCAGCAGCCAAAGTACCTCGGCCGCCAGAACCCCGTACTTC
TRBJ2-1 | TRBD1 | few | TRBV7-8 | CASSTDRNNEQFF | TGTGCCAGCAGCACGGACAGGAACAATGAGCAGTTCTTC
TRBJ1-1 | . | few | TRBV20-1 | CSATRPRVNTFEAFF | TGCAGTGCTACACGACCCCGGGTAAACACGTTTGAAGCTTTCTTT
TRBJ2-2 | . | many | TRBV11-2 | CASSPLNTGELFF | TGTGCCAGCAGTCCCCTGAACACCGGGGAGCTGTTTTTT
TRBJ2-1 | TRBD2 | few | TRBV20-1 | CSARDPVAGGDEQFF | TGCAGTGCTAGAGATCCGGTAGCGGGGGGGGATGAGCAGTTCTTC
TRBJ1-1 | . | . | TRBV6-2/TRBV6-3 | CASRLELFMNTEAFF | TGTGCCAGCAGACTCGAGCTATTCATGAACACTGAAGCTTTCTTT
TRBJ2-7 | . | . | TRBV4-2 | CASSQDGYEQYF | TGTGCCAGCAGCCAAGATGGCTACGAGCAGTACTTC
TRBJ1-2 | TRBD1 | . | TRBV27 | CASGVPGQTYGYTF | TGTGCCAGCGGAGTCCCGGGACAGACCTATGGCTACACCTTC
TRBJ1-6 | . | few | TRBV5-6 | CASTFGQTSPLHF | TGTGCCAGCACCTTTGGACAGACTTCACCCCTCCACTTT
TRBJ1-1 | . | few | TRBV29-1 | CSAQTGTAEAFF | TGCAGCGCCCAAACCGGGACCGCTGAAGCTTTCTTT
TRBJ2-5 | TRBD2 | . | TRBV4-2 | CASSQRLAGQETQYF | TGTGCCAGCAGCCAACGACTAGCGGGCCAAGAGACCCAGTACTTC
TRBJ2-7 | . | few | TRBV15 | CATSRDTGEQYF | TGTGCCACCAGCAGAGATACGGGGGAGCAGTACTTC
TRBJ2-3 | TRBD2 | . | TRBV4-3 | CASSQSNIGLAGLGGDTQYF | TGCGCCAGCAGCCAATCTAACATCGGACTAGCGGGTCTTGGGGGGGATACGCAGTATTTT
TRBJ2-2 | TRBD1 | . | TRBV20-1 | CSATTGLRELFF | TGCAGTGCTACGACAGGGCTACGGGAGCTGTTTTTT
TRBJ2-3 | . | many | TRBV5-1 | CASSLGTGGDTQYF | TGCGCCAGCAGCTTGGGTACGGGTGGAGATACGCAGTATTTT
TRBJ1-5 | TRBD1 | . | TRBV20-1 | CSAGLTGSNQPQHF | TGCAGTGCTGGACTGACAGGGAGCAATCAGCCCCAGCATTTT
TRBJ1-2 | TRBD1 | many | TRBV20-1 | CSVPTGNYGYTF | TGCAGTGTACCGACAGGGAACTATGGCTACACCTTC
TRBJ1-5 | TRBD1 | . | TRBV28 | CASRYSGTGNQPQHF | TGTGCCAGCAGGTACTCCGGGACAGGGAATCAGCCCCAGCATTTT
TRBJ2-7 | . | . | TRBV29-1 | CSVEISRWGGYQQYF | TGCAGCGTTGAAATATCACGGTGGGGGGGCTACCAGCAGTACTTC
TRBJ1-1 | TRBD1 | once | TRBV7-2 | CASSQWSRGRKAFF | TGTGCCAGCAGCCAATGGTCAAGGGGGCGAAAAGCTTTCTTT
TRBJ2-7 | . | few | TRBV20-1 | CSARDFAPGTRSSYEQYF | TGCAGTGCTAGAGATTTCGCCCCCGGGACCCGGAGCTCCTACGAGCAGTACTTC
TRBJ1-2 | TRBD1 | few | TRBV12-3/TRBV12-4 | CASTGGTGSFYGYTF | TGTGCCAGCACGGGGGGGACAGGGAGTTTCTATGGCTACACCTTC
TRBJ1-4 | . | . | TRBV7-6 | CASSVRYREKLFF | TGTGCCAGCAGCGTACGATACAGGGAAAAACTGTTTTTT
TRBJ1-1 | TRBD1 | few | TRBV7-2 | CASSQQGWGNTEAFF | TGTGCCAGCAGCCAACAGGGGTGGGGAAACACTGAAGCTTTCTTT
TRBJ1-5 | TRBD1 | few | TRBV20-1 | CSARPTGGVRGPQHF | TGCAGTGCAAGACCGACAGGGGGGGTTCGGGGGCCCCAGCATTTT
TRBJ1-2 | . | few | TRBV28 | CASRPTGIYGYTF | TGTGCCAGCAGACCTACAGGGATCTATGGCTACACCTTC
TRBJ1-1 | . | . | TRBV15 | CATSRDLGQLNTEAFF | TGTGCCACCAGCAGAGATCTTGGGCAGCTGAACACTGAAGCTTTCTTT
TRBJ2-1 | . | many | TRBV5-5 | CASSFRRAGDEQFF | TGTGCCAGCAGCTTCCGCAGGGCCGGGGATGAGCAGTTCTTC
TRBJ1-5 | . | many | TRBV9 | CASSVWADNQPQHF | TGTGCCAGCAGCGTATGGGCAGACAATCAGCCCCAGCATTTT
TRBJ1-1 | . | many | TRBV29-1 | CSRLYTEAFF | TGCAGCCGCTTGTACACTGAAGCTTTCTTT
TRBJ2-5 | . | once | TRBV24-1 | CATSDFTADNQKTQYF | TGTGCCACCAGTGATTTTACAGCAGATAATCAGAAGACCCAGTACTTC
TRBJ2-2 | . | . | TRBV3-1 | CASSQRVPGELFF | TGTGCCAGCAGCCAACGGGTTCCCGGGGAGCTGTTTTTT
TRBJ2-1 | TRBD1 | . | TRBV25-1 | CASSGGSGTGPYNEQFF | TGTGCCAGCAGTGGGGGGTCCGGGACAGGGCCCTACAATGAGCAGTTCTTC
TRBJ2-7 | TRBD1 | many | TRBV6-5 | CASSHLGQARYEQYF | TGTGCCAGCAGTCACCTAGGACAGGCGAGATACGAGCAGTACTTC
TRBJ2-1 | . | . | TRBV20-1 | CRARDRNGYNEQFF | TGCAGAGCTAGAGATAGAAACGGATACAATGAGCAGTTCTTC
TRBJ2-5 | . | many | TRBV11-1 | CASQFLGARETQYF | TGTGCCAGCCAATTCTTGGGGGCCCGCGAGACCCAGTACTTC
TRBJ2-7 | . | many | TRBV4-1 | CASSQAEGGWEQYF | TGCGCCAGCAGCCAAGCCGAGGGGGGCTGGGAGCAGTACTTC
TRBJ1-2 | . | . | TRBV5-1 | CASSLDAGEGYTF | TGCGCCAGCAGCTTGGATGCGGGTGAAGGCTACACCTTC
TRBJ2-3 | . | . | TRBV9 | CASARAASTDTQYF | TGTGCCAGCGCCAGGGCGGCTAGCACAGATACGCAGTATTTT
TRBJ1-5 | . | . | TRBV5-1 | CASSQDSPNQPQHF | TGCGCCAGCAGCCAGGACAGCCCCAATCAGCCCCAGCATTTT
TRBJ2-5 | . | few | TRBV5-4 | CASSLRSTETQYF | TGTGCCAGCAGCTTGAGGTCGACGGAGACCCAGTACTTC
TRBJ2-4 | . | few | TRBV20-1 | CSALGPAKNIQYF | TGCAGTGCTTTGGGACCAGCCAAAAACATTCAGTACTTC
TRBJ1-2 | TRBD1 | . | TRBV2 | CASSEGTGYGYTF | TGTGCCAGCAGTGAAGGGACAGGGTATGGCTACACCTTC
TRBJ2-1 | . | . | TRBV24-1 | CATAPAWAEPRSEQFF | TGTGCCACCGCCCCTGCGTGGGCAGAACCTCGTAGTGAGCAGTTCTTC
TRBJ2-3 | TRBD2 | many | TRBV6-6 | CASSSGRSNTQYF | TGTGCCAGCAGTAGCGGGAGATCCAATACGCAGTATTTT
TRBJ2-2 | . | . | TRBV27 | CASSPIIGTGELFF | TGTGCCAGCAGTCCAATTATAGGAACCGGGGAGCTGTTTTTT
TRBJ1-6 | TRBD1 | . | TRBV20-1 | CSASKTGVGNSPLHF | TGCAGTGCCAGCAAGACAGGGGTAGGGAATTCACCCCTCCACTTT
TRBJ2-1 | . | few | TRBV19 | CASSGALAVEQFF | TGTGCCAGTAGTGGGGCTTTAGCCGTTGAGCAGTTCTTC
TRBJ2-2 | . | . | TRBV7-9 | CASSLSQGVNTGELFF | TGTGCCAGCAGCTTGTCGCAGGGAGTGAACACCGGGGAGCTGTTTTTT
TRBJ2-1 | TRBD2 | . | TRBV20-1 | CSARVAGGINEQFF | TGCAGTGCTAGAGTAGCGGGAGGAATAAATGAGCAGTTCTTC
TRBJ1-2 | TRBD1 | . | TRBV5-1 | CASSLGGGAGPGYTF | TGCGCCAGCAGCTTGGGAGGGGGCGCTGGTCCTGGCTACACCTTC
TRBJ2-1 | TRBD2 | few | TRBV20-1 | CSAARGTSGGQFF | TGCAGTGCCGCCCGAGGGACTAGCGGGGGTCAGTTCTTC